The 6 T cell receptor beta chains below were found in one sample sequenced in a study of blood T cell repertoires in COVID-19. Repertoires were generated with immunoSEQ multiplex PCR, while TCRdb's copy carries only in-frame clones and drops some. The table records around 150,000 clones, under 80% of them present only once. Material: peripheral blood. The receptors stem from a man aged 70 or older with acute or convalescent COVID-19.

This clone has only one observation. At one boundary the junction diverges from the germline segment, which might be a read error. At the DNA level, this CDR3 is encoded by other sequences in the same sample as well. This chain connects TRBV2 to TRBJ2-7; TRBD2 matches at 15 bases. Germline CDR1 and CDR2: SNHLY and FYNNEI. The CDR3 extends over 16 amino acids. Here the CDR3 DNA reads TGTGCCAGTAGTGAAGGGACTAGCGGGAGGTCCTACGAGCAGTACTTC. Amino acid sequence: CASSEGTSGRSYEQYF.

The CDR3 bases are TGTGCCAGCTCACCCCTCCCGGGCATGACTAGCAGAAGCACAGATACGCAGTATTTT. Translated: CASSPLPGMTSRSTDTQYF. The chain is built from TRBV18 and TRBJ2-3; TRBD2 matches 7 bases. The CDR3 runs to 19 residues. CDR1 KGHSH and CDR2 LQKENI come from the germline V gene. With V trimmed by 3 bases and J by 0 bases, 15 bases remained unmatched.

This clone appeared a single time. Here the CDR3 DNA reads TGTGCCAGCAGCCCTGGACTAGCCGCCGAGCAGTACTTC. Its translation is CASSPGLAAEQYF. The gene calls are TRBV7-3 and TRBJ2-7; 8 bases match TRBD2. The CDR3 spans 13 residues. With V trimmed by 5 bases and J by 6 bases, 6 bases remained unmatched. Germline V gene sequence: CDR1 SGHTA, CDR2 FQGTGA.

The V and J genes are TRBV5-5 and TRBJ2-1, with TRBD2 as a possible D gene (5 bases). This CDR3 region has 15 residues. The ends were cut back, 0 bases at V and 8 bases at J, with 15 bases in the middle. CDR1 is SGHKS and CDR2 is YYEKEE in the germline V gene (reference sequence). CDR3 sequence reads: CASSLGYGVRYEQFF. The DNA of the CDR3 is TGTGCCAGCAGCTTGGGGTACGGGGTCCGATATGAGCAGTTCTTC.

This clone was counted a few times. The chain joins TRBV7-3 to TRBJ2-5, with 7 bases identical to TRBD2. CDR3 size: 15 residues. V dropped 5 bases and J dropped 5; count of bases not matched to a gene: 11. Germline CDR1 and CDR2: SGHTA and FQGTGA. In DNA, the CDR3 is TGTGCCAGCAGCCTTTATGGGGGAGGGCCTGAGACCCAGTACTTC. This gives the protein CASSLYGGGPETQYF.

This clone was detected only a few times. V and J are TRBV6-5 and TRBJ2-1, with D unclear. V gave up 2 bases and J gave up 9 bases, with 11 bases separating them. CDR1 is MNHEY and CDR2 is SVGAGI in the germline V gene. This CDR3 contains 13 residues. Here the CDR3 reads CASSYRRGLEQFF. The CDR3, as DNA: TGTGCCAGCAGTTACCGGCGTGGGCTTGAGCAGTTCTTC.